This record covers a single T cell receptor beta chain. This record comes from a study of patients and donors after allogeneic stem cell transplantation. In TCRdb, the RT-PCR reads were re-called with MiXCR into one record per CDR3 protein. The data contain fewer than 500,000 distinct CDR3 sequences, around 16% of them singletons. Trimming shortened V by 1 base and J by 6 bases, and 12 bases separated the two germline ends. CDR1 is LGHNA and CDR2 is YNFKEQ in the germline V gene. The CDR3 has 14 amino acids. The rearrangement joins TRBV4-2 to TRBJ1-2; D not certain. The clonotype was recovered from a human donor who was either an allogeneic HSCT recipient or a stem cell or donor lymphocyte infusion donor (not recorded which). It is not recorded whose cells these are; they may come from a transplant donor. Material for sequencing was blood, either unsorted or a sorted T cell fraction (not recorded which). The DNA of the CDR3 is TGTGCCAGCAGCCAAGTGATGGGGAAAGATGGCTACACCTTC. Amino acids: CASSQVMGKDGYTF.